This record concerns one T cell receptor (beta chain) sequence. Antigen specificity is unknown. This sample stems from a study of shared clonotypes between healthy human individuals. As for the study in general: Each donor had three CD4 naive, three CD4 memory, two CD8 naive and one CD8 memory plate.

Several immunoSEQ plates held equal portions of the genomic DNA taken from each subset. Sequencing was performed with immunoSEQ multiplex PCR; in TCRdb, only in-frame clones are kept and a portion is missing. The table shows about a million clones, with approximately 76% occurring only once. Notes on the study in general: The researchers took only blood, and tissue repertoires probably look different. Estimated richness values were generally larger in naive subsets than in memory subsets.

The clonotype originates from a young man in good health. The specimen was memory CD4+ T cells sorted from blood. The subset was: CD45RA-negative fraction.

The CDR3 reads CASRRQGGYEQYF. CDR3 nucleotide sequence: TGTGCCAGCAGGAGACAGGGAGGCTACGAGCAGTACTTC. The chain combines TRBV6-1 with TRBJ2-7; tentatively, D is TRBD1 (7 bases). Germline CDR1 MNHNS, CDR2 SASEGT. The V and J ends lost 6 bases and 3 bases respectively, with 12 bases between them. This CDR3 contains 13 residues.